The 30 T cell receptor beta chains in this list originate from one sample, sequenced in a study of T cell responses to AZD1222 COVID-19 vaccine. The protocol was immunoSEQ multiplex PCR, while the TCRdb copy is restricted to in-frame clones and leaves out a portion. The repertoire has about 75,000 clones, about 91% of them found once; the top ten carry 9% to 10%. This specimen consisted of peripheral blood, obtained 28 days after the second dose of the MenACWY control vaccine. The receptors derive from an adult who received the MenACWY meningococcal vaccine as a control.

The chain has TRBV2 and TRBJ1-1; D unresolved. CDR1 and CDR2 (germline): SNHLY, FYNNEI. There are 13 residues in the CDR3. The V end was cut by 8 bases, the J end by 2 bases, with 12 bases between. CDR3: CASLREPNTEAFF. The CDR3 DNA reads TGTGCCAGCCTGAGGGAGCCTAACACTGAAGCTTTCTTT.

The gene calls are TRBV19 and TRBJ1-1; 8 bases fit TRBD1. Germline trimming cut 7 bases from V and 0 bases from J; bases unmatched to any gene: 13. The CDR3 has 17 residues. The germline V gene encodes CDR1 LNHDA and CDR2 SQIVND (reference sequence). CDR3 residues: CASNPGTGEIMNTEAFF. In DNA, the CDR3 is TGTGCCAGTAACCCCGGGACAGGAGAAATCATGAACACTGAAGCTTTCTTT.

The gene calls are TRBV9 and TRBJ2-1; 7 nucleotides line up with TRBD2. Germline CDR1 and CDR2: SGDLS and YYNGEE. Trimming took 0 bases from V and 4 from J; bases not matched to a gene: 10. CDR3 size: 17 residues. DNA of the CDR3: TGTGCCAGCAGCGTAGTATCTTCGAGCGGGGTTTACAATGAGCAGTTCTTC. It translates to CASSVVSSSGVYNEQFF.

This chain connects TRBV30 to TRBJ1-2, with TRBD1 as a possible D gene (5 bases). The CDR3 totals 13 residues. From germline, CDR1 is GTSNPN and CDR2 SVGIG (reference sequence). The ends were cut back, 4 bases at V and 6 bases at J, with 15 bases in the middle. This CDR3 reads CAWNPGAGNGYTF. The CDR3 nucleotides read TGTGCCTGGAACCCCGGGGCAGGGAATGGCTACACCTTC.

This clone occurred a few times. The rearrangement joins TRBV19 to TRBJ1-5; TRBD1 might be the D (5 bases). The CDR3 spans 15 residues. The V gene lost 1 base and the J gene lost 8 bases, with 15 bases spanning the gap. Germline V lookup: CDR1 LNHDA, CDR2 SQIVND (reference sequence). The CDR3 region is CASSIVNKGTEPQHF. CDR3 DNA: TGTGCCAGTAGTATAGTGAATAAGGGGACGGAGCCCCAGCATTTT.

The chain has TRBV6-5 and TRBJ2-4, with 8 positions matching TRBD1. The germline V gene has CDR1 MNHEY and CDR2 SVGAGI. This CDR3 region has 16 residues. V lost 4 bases to trimming and J lost 0 bases; unmatched junction nucleotides: 5. The CDR3 reads CASSWTGSLAKNIQYF. CDR3 nucleotides: TGTGCCAGCAGTTGGACAGGGTCTCTAGCCAAAAACATTCAGTACTTC.

This sequence joins TRBV19 and TRBJ1-1; D is unclear. The V end lost 3 bases, the J end lost 0 bases, and 11 bases lay between the germline ends. Germline-derived CDR1 and CDR2 are LNHDA and SQIVND (reference sequence). CDR3 length equals 15 residues. This CDR3 reads CASSIRTGMNTEAFF. For the CDR3, the DNA is TGTGCCAGTAGTATTCGGACGGGTATGAACACTGAAGCTTTCTTT.

As to this clone: The junction differs from germline at one of its ends, possibly a read error. The V call is TRBV6-4, the J call TRBJ1-2; D is unclear. Germline assignment: CDR1 MRHNA and CDR2 SNTAGT. There are 15 residues in the CDR3. The CDR3 here is CASSDSGPYRYGYTF. In nucleotides, the CDR3 is TGTGCCAGCAGTGATTCCGGGCCCTACCGTTATGGTTACACCTTC.

The V gene is TRBV27, the J gene TRBJ2-7; 8 nucleotides align to TRBD2. V lost 3 bases, J lost 7 bases, and 8 bases stayed unmatched. Germline V gene data show CDR1 as MNHEY and CDR2 as SMNVEV (reference sequence). The length of the CDR3 is 14 residues. CDR3 nucleotides: TGTGCCAGCAGTTTTGGTAGCGGGGTCTCGGAGCAGTACTTC. This codes for CASSFGSGVSEQYF.

As DNA, the CDR3 is TGTGCCAGCAGCCCCCACACAGGGGGCGACGGCTACACCTTC. As protein: CASSPHTGGDGYTF. The J gene is TRBJ1-2, the V gene TRBV7-9, with 9 bases matching TRBD1. The CDR3 is 14 residues long. After removal of 5 bases from V and 8 bases from J, the junction contained 9 bases not matched to a gene. Germline CDR1 SEHNR, CDR2 FQNEAQ (reference sequence).

The chain employs TRBV7-2 and TRBJ2-7, with 9 nucleotides matching TRBD1. CDR1 is SGHTA, CDR2 FQGNSA, per germline. V lost 4 bases to trimming and J lost 6 bases; unmatched junction nucleotides: 7. The CDR3 runs to 14 residues. CDR3 protein: CASSSLDRGGEQYF. CDR3 nucleotides: TGTGCCAGCAGCTCCCTAGACAGGGGGGGCGAGCAGTACTTC.

The chain has TRBV3-1 (or the pseudogene TRBV3-2) and TRBJ1-2; the match to TRBD1 covers 9 bases. The CDR3 spans 17 residues. Germline assignment: CDR1 LGHDT and CDR2 YNNKEL (reference sequence). The ends lost 4 bases at V and 0 bases at J; junction bases unmatched: 9. This CDR3 is CASSPWTGALANYGYTF. As DNA, the CDR3 is TGTGCCAGCAGCCCCTGGACAGGGGCTTTAGCTAACTATGGCTACACCTTC.

V is TRBV9 and J is TRBJ2-3; D call uncertain. The CDR3 is made up of 15 amino acids. Deletions cut 5 bases from V and 3 bases from J, with 16 bases between. In germline, CDR1 is SGDLS, CDR2 YYNGEE. The chain's CDR3 is CASSRRPAITDTQYF. The CDR3 nucleotides are TGTGCCAGCAGTAGACGCCCGGCGATAACAGATACGCAGTATTTT.

The chain has TRBV20-1 and TRBJ1-1; the D is unclear. Trimming left V 3 bases short and J 0 bases short, with 17 bases between. This CDR3 region has 16 residues. Looked up from germline, CDR1 is DFQATT and CDR2 is SNEGSKA (reference sequence). The CDR3 loop reads CSASTDPPFLNTEAFF. CDR3 DNA sequence: TGCAGTGCTAGTACGGACCCTCCTTTTTTGAACACTGAAGCTTTCTTT.

V is TRBV4-2 and J is TRBJ1-2, with D unclear. Germline assignment: CDR1 LGHNA and CDR2 YNFKEQ. Trimming cost V 1 base and J 3 bases, with 6 bases left between them. The CDR3 loop spans 13 amino acids. The CDR3 here is CASSQGTDYGYTF. The CDR3 DNA reads as TGTGCCAGCAGCCAAGGGACCGACTATGGCTACACCTTC.

DNA for the CDR3: TGTGCCAGCAGTCTCACTCGGGGGGGGCATCAGCCCCAGCATTTT. This encodes CASSLTRGGHQPQHF. This chain connects TRBV6-5 to TRBJ1-5; D is perhaps TRBD1 (6 bases). The CDR3 is 15 residues long. Trimming removed 5 bases at V and 5 bases at J, with 16 bases between. CDR1 MNHEY and CDR2 SVGAGI come from the germline V gene.

The chain recombines TRBV19 with TRBJ2-1; 12 nucleotides align to TRBD2. This CDR3 has 15 amino acids. The germline CDR1 and CDR2 sequences are LNHDA and SQIVND (reference sequence). V was pared by 4 bases and J by 7 bases, with 5 bases of the junction left unmatched. The CDR3 loop reads CASSNGLAGSNEQFF. In DNA, the CDR3 is TGTGCCAGTAGTAATGGACTAGCGGGGTCAAATGAGCAGTTCTTC.

Comment on this clone: Other DNA variants within this sample encode the same CDR3. The chain recombines TRBV6-1 with TRBJ1-6, with a weak D call TRBD1 (6 bases). There are 15 residues in the CDR3. Germline assignment: CDR1 MNHNS and CDR2 SASEGT. Trimming left V 3 bases short and J 6 bases short, with 12 bases between. The CDR3 bases are TGTGCCAGCAGTGAGACCCAGGGGAGTAATTCACCCCTCCACTTT. Protein product: CASSETQGSNSPLHF.

The chain couples TRBV6-4 to TRBJ2-1; 12 bases align to TRBD1. The CDR3 runs to 14 residues. Germline V gives CDR1 MRHNA, CDR2 SNTAGT. Trimming at V came to 3 bases and at J to 7 bases, leaving 1 base not matched to a gene. CDR3 sequence: CASSEGQGANEQFF. The CDR3, as DNA: TGTGCCAGCAGTGAGGGACAGGGGGCAAATGAGCAGTTCTTC.

The chain joins TRBV6-6 to TRBJ2-7; the match to TRBD1 covers 9 bases. This CDR3 spans 15 amino acids. CDR1 is MNHNY, CDR2 SVGAGI, per germline (reference sequence). V dropped 0 bases and J dropped 2; count of bases not matched to a gene: 2. The CDR3 reads CASSYSGTGPYEQYF. In nucleotides, the CDR3 is TGTGCCAGCAGTTACTCTGGGACAGGGCCCTACGAGCAGTACTTC.

This rearrangement joins TRBV6-6 to TRBJ2-1; 8 bases are a match to TRBD2. The CDR3 consists of 15 residues. The germline V gene has CDR1 MNHNY and CDR2 SVGAGI (reference sequence). The trim removed 9 bases at V and 0 bases at J, leaving 7 bases unmatched. The CDR3 spells CASSGARGSYNEQFF. The CDR3 DNA reads TGTGCCAGTAGCGGGGCGAGAGGCTCCTACAATGAGCAGTTCTTC.

This rearrangement joins TRBV19 to TRBJ2-2; D is possibly TRBD1 or TRBD2 (5 bases each). Germline V gene lookup returns CDR1 LNHDA and CDR2 SQIVND (reference sequence). The CDR3 sequence is 15 residues long. V lost 5 bases and J lost 1, with 11 bases in between. The CDR3 DNA is TGTGCCAGTAGTTCCGGGACGGAGAACACCGGGGAGCTGTTTTTT. Its translation: CASSSGTENTGELFF.

The chain recombines TRBV18 with TRBJ1-4; D is unclear. Trimming took 2 bases from V and 5 from J, leaving 6 bases between them. The CDR3 loop spans 13 amino acids. CDR1 KGHSH and CDR2 LQKENI come from the germline V gene. The CDR3 coding sequence is TGTGCCAGCTCACCATTGCAGAATGAAAAACTGTTTTTT. Encoded protein: CASSPLQNEKLFF.

The chain is built from TRBV6-1 and TRBJ1-1; TRBD1 might be the D (5 bases). V lost 3 bases and J lost 1, with 9 bases in between. The CDR3 totals 14 residues. The germline CDR1 and CDR2 sequences are MNHNS and SASEGT. The CDR3 sequence is CASSDRVGNTEAFF. In DNA form, the CDR3 reads TGTGCCAGCAGTGACAGGGTGGGGAACACTGAAGCTTTCTTT.

This clone was found once. The chain joins TRBV18 to TRBJ1-5; the D gene is possibly TRBD1 (6 bases). CDR1 and CDR2 (germline): KGHSH, LQKENI. V dropped 2 bases and J dropped 5 bases, with 10 bases sitting between them. The CDR3 sequence is 14 residues long. CDR3 protein: CASSPLRGYQPQHF. DNA of the CDR3: TGTGCCAGCTCACCATTGAGGGGGTATCAGCCCCAGCATTTT.

The rearrangement joins TRBV4-2 to TRBJ1-1; D gene uncertain. This CDR3 comprises 12 residues. V dropped 0 bases and J dropped 8 bases, with 7 bases sitting between them. Germline assignment: CDR1 LGHNA and CDR2 YNFKEQ. For the CDR3, the DNA is TGTGCCAGCAGCCAAGATCGGGGAGAAGCTTTCTTT. Protein sequence: CASSQDRGEAFF.

This chain connects TRBV9 to TRBJ1-1; D perhaps matches TRBD1 (5 bases). V was pared by 0 bases and J by 3 bases, with 12 bases between. The length of the CDR3 is 15 residues. Germline V gives CDR1 SGDLS, CDR2 YYNGEE. The CDR3 region has the DNA TGTGCCAGCAGCGTAGGGGGCCCCTCGGACACTGAAGCTTTCTTT. Translated: CASSVGGPSDTEAFF.

This rearrangement joins TRBV10-3 to TRBJ2-5; no firm D call. CDR1 ENHRY and CDR2 SYGVKD come from the germline V gene. V was cut by 4 bases and J by 1 base, with 7 bases left in between. The CDR3 runs to 13 residues. The CDR3 DNA is TGTGCCATCAGTGGTCACTTCCAAGAGACCCAGTACTTC. Residues: CAISGHFQETQYF.

V gene TRBV18 combines with J gene TRBJ1-1; the D gene is possibly TRBD1 (5 bases). CDR1 KGHSH and CDR2 LQKENI come from the germline V gene. The CDR3 runs 16 residues. The ends were cut back, 2 bases at V and 1 base at J, with 14 bases in the middle. CDR3 sequence: CASSPISGAGNTEAFF. CDR3 nucleotides: TGTGCCAGCTCACCAATCAGCGGGGCGGGGAACACTGAAGCTTTCTTT.

This sequence joins TRBV28 and TRBJ1-1; D not resolved. Germline V gives CDR1 MDHEN, CDR2 SYDVKM. The CDR3 runs to 15 residues. The V gene lost 5 bases and the J gene lost 4 bases, with 17 bases spanning the gap. Written as DNA, the CDR3 is TGTGCCAGCAGTGAAAGGGCGGGCCTGTTCACTGAAGCTTTCTTT. Encoded protein: CASSERAGLFTEAFF.